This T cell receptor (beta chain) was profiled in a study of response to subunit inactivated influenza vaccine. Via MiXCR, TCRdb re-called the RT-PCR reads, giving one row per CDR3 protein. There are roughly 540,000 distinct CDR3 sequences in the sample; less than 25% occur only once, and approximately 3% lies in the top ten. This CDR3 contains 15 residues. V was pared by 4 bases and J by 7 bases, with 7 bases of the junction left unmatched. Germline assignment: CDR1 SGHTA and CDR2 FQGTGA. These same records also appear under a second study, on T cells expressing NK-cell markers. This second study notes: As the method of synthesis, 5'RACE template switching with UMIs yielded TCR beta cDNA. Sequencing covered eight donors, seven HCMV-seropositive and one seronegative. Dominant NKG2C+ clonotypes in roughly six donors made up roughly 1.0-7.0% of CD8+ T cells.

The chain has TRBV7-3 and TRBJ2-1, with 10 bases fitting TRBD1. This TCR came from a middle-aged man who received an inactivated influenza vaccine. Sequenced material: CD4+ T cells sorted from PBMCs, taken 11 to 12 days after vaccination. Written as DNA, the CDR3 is TGTGCCAGCAGCTATGACAGGGGGCGTTTGAATGAGCAGTTCTTC. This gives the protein CASSYDRGRLNEQFF.